Given below is one T cell receptor (beta chain) in context. Antigen specificity is unknown. The record originates from a study of shared clonotypes between healthy human individuals. General study results and limits: Researchers sampled blood only, noting tissue repertoires likely differ. Inspection by rarefaction showed sorted-subset sequencing to be incomplete despite large depth.

Naive CD8 populations comprised CD45RO-negative cells positively selected for CCR7, excluding terminally differentiated effector memory CD45RA+ cells. Trimming cost V 3 bases and J 5 bases, with 17 bases left between them. CDR3 length: 17 residues. CDR1 is KGHSH and CDR2 is LQKENI in the germline V gene. Each sorted subset replicate got 200 ng genomic DNA, roughly 30,000 genomes. Method: immunoSEQ multiplex PCR; TCRdb's copy keeps in-frame clones and lacks some. The sample comprises approximately 740,000 clones, almost 95% of which are singletons, and around 24% rests with the top ten. This sequence was found in a man in his thirties or forties in good health. The sequencing sample was made of naive CD8+ T cells sorted from blood. The V gene is TRBV18, the J gene TRBJ2-6; TRBD1 might be the D (6 bases). CDR3 loop: CASSPLNRVSWANVLTF. CDR3 bases: TGTGCCAGCTCACCGCTAAACAGGGTGTCTTGGGCCAACGTCCTGACTTTC.